This record looks at one T cell receptor (beta chain) sequence and its context. The data were taken from a study of beta chain features in type 1 diabetes. Expressed TCRB transcripts were sequenced because the entire RNA isolate underwent reverse transcription. Generated by immunoSEQ multiplex PCR, the TCRdb table keeps only in-frame clones and is missing some. The table shows around 430,000 clones, with about 32% occurring only once. CDR1 SGHTA and CDR2 FQGTGA come from the germline V gene. CDR3 length: 14 amino acids. V gave up 4 bases and J gave up 7 bases, with 14 bases separating them. This chain uses TRBV7-3 with TRBJ2-1; the D is unclear. What was sequenced was naive CD4+ T cells from blood. This sequence originates from a man younger than 30 in good health. DNA for the CDR3: TGTGCCAGCAGCTCCCCGTCTGTGTCTAATGAGCAGTTCTTC. It yields the protein CASSSPSVSNEQFF.